Shown below are 27 T cell receptor beta chains from a single sample sequenced in a study of cytomegalovirus exposure and HLA in healthy donors. PCR amplification relied on 60 Vbeta primers (plus 13 Jbeta primers). Data came from immunoSEQ multiplex PCR; TCRdb stores just in-frame clones and leaves some out. The sample holds over 150,000 clones, 70% to 85% seen once. Specimen: PBMCs. These receptors all stem from a girl aged 2-10 years in good health and CMV-seropositive.

The chain recombines TRBV13 with TRBJ1-1; D unresolved. Trimming removed 0 bases at V and 7 bases at J, with 9 bases between. CDR3 size: 13 residues. Germline values: CDR1 PRHDT, CDR2 FYEKMQ (reference sequence). The CDR3 nucleotides are TGTGCCAGCAGCTTAGGTAGGAGGAGTGAAGCTTTCTTT. Translated, it gives CASSLGRRSEAFF.

The chain recombines TRBV25-1 with TRBJ2-3; D uncertain. V shed 3 bases and J shed 0 bases, with 7 bases lying between them. The germline V gene encodes CDR1 MGHDK and CDR2 SYGVNS. The CDR3 contains 14 residues. This CDR3 reads CASSDPTSTDTQYF. The CDR3 nucleotides read TGTGCCAGCAGTGATCCAACTAGCACAGATACGCAGTATTTT.

V is TRBV29-1 and J is TRBJ2-1; D might be TRBD2 (6 bases). The CDR3 loop spans 14 amino acids. In germline, CDR1 is SQVTM, CDR2 ANQGSEA. The V end was cut by 3 bases, the J end by 0 bases, with 9 bases between. CDR3 protein: CSVEWRASYNEQFF. CDR3 in DNA: TGCAGCGTTGAGTGGAGGGCCTCCTACAATGAGCAGTTCTTC.

V usage is TRBV30 and J usage is TRBJ2-5; the match to TRBD2 covers 12 bases. With 0 bases clipped from V and 4 bases from J, the junction kept 6 bases outside the gene matches. CDR3 size: 16 residues. In germline, CDR1 is GTSNPN, CDR2 SVGIG (reference sequence). CDR3 bases: TGTGCCTGGAGTGTCGGACTAGCGGGACCGGCAGAGACCCAGTACTTC. It yields the protein CAWSVGLAGPAETQYF.

The chain employs TRBV5-1 and TRBJ2-7, with D tentatively TRBD1 (6 bases). Germline CDR1 SGHRS, CDR2 YFSETQ. V gave up 4 bases and J gave up 2 bases, with 13 bases separating them. The CDR3 totals 14 residues. CDR3: CASSDSTGTYEQYF. The CDR3 DNA follows: TGCGCCAGCAGCGATTCGACAGGCACCTACGAGCAGTACTTC. The full variable domain, rest sourced from reference TRBV5-1 and TRBJ2-7, is KAGVTQTPRYLIKTRGQQVTLSCSPISGHRSVSWYQQTPGQGLQFLFEYFSETQRNKGNFPGRFSGRQFSNSRSEMNVSTLELGDSALYLCASSDSTGTYEQYFGPGTRLTVT.

The V call is TRBV6-4, the J call TRBJ1-2, with D uncertain. The V gene lost 9 bases and the J gene lost 6 bases, with 17 bases spanning the gap. The germline V gene has CDR1 MRHNA and CDR2 SNTAGT. This CDR3 is 13 amino acids long. CDR3 nucleotides: TGTGCCAGTTCGTTACAGATCGGTGATGGCTACACCTTC. Encoded protein: CASSLQIGDGYTF.

The chain uses TRBV21-1 and TRBJ2-7; whether TRBD2, the table's D call, matches the DNA was not checked. TRBV21-1 constitutes a pseudogene. There are 12 residues in the CDR3. In DNA, the CDR3 is TGTGCCAGCAGCAAGGGAGGATTGGTGCAGTACTTC. Translation gives CASSKGGLVQYF.

V gene TRBV6-1 combines with J gene TRBJ2-7; D is undetermined. Germline V gene data show CDR1 as MNHNS and CDR2 as SASEGT. The CDR3 covers 15 residues. Trimming pared 2 bases from V and 3 bases from J, leaving 14 bases between. Here the CDR3 DNA reads TGTGCCAGCAGTGAATTCGGTGCCATGAGCTACGAGCAGTACTTC. Translation: CASSEFGAMSYEQYF.

The chain uses TRBV20-1 and TRBJ1-1, with D uncertain. There are 11 residues in the CDR3. The germline gives CDR1 DFQATT, CDR2 SNEGSKA (reference sequence). Between the trimmed V and J ends, which lost 6 bases and 9 bases, there was a span of 14 bases. CDR3 residues: CSADPGGQAFF. CDR3 bases: TGCAGTGCAGACCCTGGTGGGCAAGCTTTCTTT.

Here the CDR3 reads CASSLVGGGTDTQYF. In DNA, the CDR3 is TGCGCCAGCAGCTTGGTGGGCGGGGGGACAGATACGCAGTATTTT. J is TRBJ2-3 and V is TRBV5-1; 8 bases match TRBD2. This CDR3 region has 15 residues. V trimming: 0 bases; J trimming: 3 bases; junction bases outside the gene matches: 3. CDR1 is SGHRS, CDR2 YFSETQ, per germline.

The rearrangement links TRBV11-2 to TRBJ1-1, with D unresolved. V was trimmed by 1 base and J by 10 bases, leaving 16 bases between them. Germline V CDR1 and CDR2: SGHAT, FQNNGV. The CDR3 totals 14 residues. The CDR3 DNA is TGTGCCAGCAGCTTAGCCCCCCAGGAGGGTGGAGCTTTCTTT. Residues: CASSLAPQEGGAFF.

As to this clone: The same CDR3 can be traced to other DNA sequences in this sample. The chain employs TRBV5-1 and TRBJ2-1, with 11 bases identical to TRBD2. The V gene end was trimmed by 4 bases and the J gene end by 3 bases; junction bases not matched to a gene: 3. The CDR3 consists of 15 residues. CDR1 and CDR2 (germline): SGHRS, YFSETQ. The CDR3 nucleotides are TGCGCCAGCAGCCTGGGACTAGCGGACTACAATGAGCAGTTCTTC. Its translation: CASSLGLADYNEQFF.

V usage is TRBV5-4 and J usage is TRBJ1-1, with D tentatively TRBD1 (5 bases). The V end lost 4 bases, the J end lost 3 bases, and 19 bases lay between the germline ends. Germline V gene lookup returns CDR1 SGHNT and CDR2 YYREEE (reference sequence). The CDR3 loop spans 16 amino acids. The CDR3 region is CASSPATGDSDTEAFF. In DNA, the CDR3 is TGTGCCAGCAGCCCAGCAACAGGTGATTCGGACACTGAAGCTTTCTTT.

This clone turned up a few times. CDR3: CASGRTGNGAGEKLFF. The CDR3 DNA reads as TGCGCCAGCGGCCGGACAGGGAACGGCGCCGGTGAAAAACTGTTTTTT. The chain joins TRBV5-1 to TRBJ1-4; 8 bases align to TRBD1. Germline V gene sequence: CDR1 SGHRS, CDR2 YFSETQ. The CDR3 runs 16 residues. V lost 7 bases and J lost 7; bases outside the gene matches: 15.

The chain couples TRBV18 to TRBJ1-5; 7 bases fit TRBD1. Germline V gene lookup returns CDR1 KGHSH and CDR2 LQKENI. CDR3 length: 13 amino acids. The J segment lost 7 bases and the V segment lost 2 bases, leaving 2 bases of the junction unmatched. This CDR3 is CASSPVTGQPQHF. CDR3 DNA: TGTGCCAGCTCACCAGTGACAGGGCAGCCCCAGCATTTT.

The J gene is TRBJ2-5, the V gene TRBV10-3, with 7 positions matching TRBD2. The length of the CDR3 is 13 residues. The ends lost 10 bases at V and 4 bases at J; junction bases unmatched: 9. Germline CDR1 ENHRY, CDR2 SYGVKD. The CDR3 spells CATRRGEAETQYF. CDR3 sequence (DNA): TGTGCCACCCGCCGGGGGGAGGCAGAGACCCAGTACTTC.

The CDR3 DNA follows: TGTGCCAGCAGTCCCTGGGGGGAACAGGCCTTGAGCTCCTACGAGCAGTACTTC. Protein product: CASSPWGEQALSSYEQYF. The J gene is TRBJ2-7, the V gene TRBV27; the D gene is possibly TRBD2 (6 bases). Germline V gene data show CDR1 as MNHEY and CDR2 as SMNVEV (reference sequence). CDR3 length: 18 amino acids. V dropped 5 bases and J dropped 0 bases, with 23 bases sitting between them.

The chain recombines TRBV18 with TRBJ1-6; tentatively, D is TRBD1 (6 bases). The CDR3 has 15 residues. Per the germline V gene, CDR1 is KGHSH and CDR2 is LQKENI. V gave up 6 bases and J gave up 7 bases, with 16 bases separating them. Written as DNA, the CDR3 is TGTGCCAGCTCGCGGAATGACAGGATAAATTCACCCCTCCACTTT. This codes for CASSRNDRINSPLHF.

V and J are TRBV9 and TRBJ2-5; 7 nucleotides match TRBD2. The J call may not be correct, given that the DNA end is closer to TRBJ2-7. The CDR3 contains 15 residues. Germline-derived CDR1 and CDR2 are SGDLS and YYNGEE. The chain's CDR3 is CASSVDGGTTYEQYF. The CDR3 nucleotides read TGTGCCAGCAGCGTAGACGGGGGGACTACCTACGAGCAGTACTTC.

Of note for this clone: Sequence at one end of the junction differs from germline and may be a read error. Different DNA sequences within this sample yield the same CDR3. The rearrangement links TRBV5-1 to TRBJ2-3; TRBD2 matches at 14 bases. The CDR3 totals 18 residues. Germline V gene sequence: CDR1 SGHRS, CDR2 YFSETQ. The CDR3 DNA is TGCGCCAGCAGCCTAGGACTAGCGGGAGGTCCTGGCACGGATACGCAGTATTTT. Amino acid sequence: CASSLGLAGGPGTDTQYF.

V usage is TRBV5-5 and J usage is TRBJ2-7; the D gene is possibly TRBD1 (5 bases). The germline gives CDR1 SGHKS, CDR2 YYEKEE (reference sequence). The CDR3 spans 15 residues. V was clipped by 0 bases and J by 0 bases, with 10 bases between them. The CDR3 is CASSLVPQGSYEQYF. DNA for the CDR3: TGTGCCAGCAGCTTGGTCCCCCAGGGCTCCTACGAGCAGTACTTC.

This clone was observed a handful of times. The chain employs TRBV5-4 and TRBJ1-6; no clear D gene. The V gene's germline CDR1 is SGHNT and CDR2 YYREEE (reference sequence). Trimming cost V 4 bases and J 8 bases, with 16 bases left between them. This CDR3 has 15 residues. The CDR3 loop is CASSQPSDGYSPLHF. CDR3 nucleotides: TGTGCCAGCAGCCAGCCCAGCGACGGGTATTCACCCCTCCACTTT.

The V and J genes are TRBV29-1 and TRBJ2-1; 8 bases fit TRBD2. Trimming cost V 7 bases and J 8 bases; bases outside gene matches: 13. CDR1 is SQVTM, CDR2 ANQGSEA, per germline. This CDR3 is built from 14 residues. The CDR3 protein is CSASLTGGSDEQFF. In DNA form, the CDR3 reads TGCAGCGCCTCGTTGACGGGGGGGTCGGATGAGCAGTTCTTC.

The V and J genes are TRBV6-1 and TRBJ1-5; TRBD1 is a possible D gene (6 bases). Trimming took 5 bases from V and 10 from J, leaving 15 bases between them. In germline, CDR1 is MNHNS, CDR2 SASEGT. The CDR3 has 13 residues. This CDR3 is CASSMGHLIPQHF. DNA of the CDR3: TGTGCCAGCAGTATGGGACACCTTATACCCCAGCATTTT.

V and J are TRBV11-3 and TRBJ2-5; 9 nucleotides align to TRBD2. This CDR3 comprises 16 residues. Trimming cost V 5 bases and J 2 bases; bases outside gene matches: 9. Germline V gives CDR1 SGHNT, CDR2 YENEEA. CDR3 amino acids: CASSLPGLALQETQYF. CDR3 coding DNA: TGTGCCAGCAGCCTCCCGGGACTAGCCCTACAAGAGACCCAGTACTTC.

This clone appeared once. CDR3 region: CAWSPKGDTIYF. The CDR3 nucleotides read TGTGCCTGGAGTCCCAAGGGGGACACCATATATTTT. This chain connects TRBV30 to TRBJ1-3; tentatively, D is TRBD1 (6 bases). Between the trimmed V and J ends, which lost 2 bases and 8 bases, there was a span of 10 bases. Germline assignment: CDR1 GTSNPN and CDR2 SVGIG (reference sequence). This CDR3 is 12 amino acids long.

The rearrangement links TRBV2 to TRBJ1-1, with 8 bases fitting TRBD1. Per the germline V gene, CDR1 is SNHLY and CDR2 is FYNNEI. The CDR3 length is 14 residues. Germline trimming cut 7 bases from V and 8 bases from J; bases unmatched to any gene: 12. The CDR3 sequence is CASNTIGQGAEAFF. The CDR3 nucleotides read TGTGCCAGCAACACTATAGGACAGGGTGCCGAAGCTTTCTTT.